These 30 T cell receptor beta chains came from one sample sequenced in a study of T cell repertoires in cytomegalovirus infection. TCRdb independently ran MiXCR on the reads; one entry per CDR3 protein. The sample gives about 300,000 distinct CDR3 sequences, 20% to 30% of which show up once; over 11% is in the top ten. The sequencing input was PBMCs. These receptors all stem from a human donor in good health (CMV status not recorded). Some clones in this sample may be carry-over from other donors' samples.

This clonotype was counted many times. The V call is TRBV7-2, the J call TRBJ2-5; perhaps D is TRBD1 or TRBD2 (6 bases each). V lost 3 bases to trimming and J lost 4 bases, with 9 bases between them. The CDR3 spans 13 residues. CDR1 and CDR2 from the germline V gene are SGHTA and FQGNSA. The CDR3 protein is CASSFGGRETQYF. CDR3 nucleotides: TGTGCCAGCAGCTTTGGGGGGCGAGAGACCCAGTACTTC.

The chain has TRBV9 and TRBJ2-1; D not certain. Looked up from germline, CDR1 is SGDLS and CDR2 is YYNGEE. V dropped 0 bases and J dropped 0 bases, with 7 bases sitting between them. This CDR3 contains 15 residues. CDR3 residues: CASSVGYSSYNEQFF. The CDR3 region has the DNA TGTGCCAGCAGCGTAGGTTATAGCTCCTACAATGAGCAGTTCTTC.

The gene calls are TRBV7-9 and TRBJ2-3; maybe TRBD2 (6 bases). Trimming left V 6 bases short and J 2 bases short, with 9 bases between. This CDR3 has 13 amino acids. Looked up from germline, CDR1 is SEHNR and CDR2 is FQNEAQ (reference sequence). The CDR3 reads CASRPSATDTQYF. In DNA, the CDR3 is TGTGCCAGCAGACCTAGCGCCACAGATACGCAGTATTTT.

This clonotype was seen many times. For the CDR3, the DNA is TGTGCCAGCAGTTATGATCGCCGAGCTCTTAGGGCTTTCTTT. Its protein product is CASSYDRRALRAFF. V and J are TRBV6-1 and TRBJ1-1; D not certain. This CDR3 spans 14 amino acids. Per the germline V gene, CDR1 is MNHNS and CDR2 is SASEGT. V lost 5 bases and J 11 bases, leaving 21 bases between the germline ends.

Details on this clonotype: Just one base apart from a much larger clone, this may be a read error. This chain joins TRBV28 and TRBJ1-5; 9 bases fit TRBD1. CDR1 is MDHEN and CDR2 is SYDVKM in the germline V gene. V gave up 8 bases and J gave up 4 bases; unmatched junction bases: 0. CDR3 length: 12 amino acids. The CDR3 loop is CASGQGNQPQHF. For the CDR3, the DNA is TGTGCCAGCGGACAGGGGAATCAGCCCCAGCATTTT.

The CDR3 is CASSFPRKGSGTEEQFF. The CDR3 DNA follows: TGCGCCAGCAGCTTCCCGCGGAAGGGGAGCGGGACGGAAGAGCAGTTCTTC. V is TRBV5-1 and J is TRBJ2-1; 7 bases agree with TRBD2. The CDR3 loop spans 17 amino acids. Germline V gene data show CDR1 as SGHRS and CDR2 as YFSETQ. V was clipped by 2 bases and J by 10 bases; unmatched bases: 18.

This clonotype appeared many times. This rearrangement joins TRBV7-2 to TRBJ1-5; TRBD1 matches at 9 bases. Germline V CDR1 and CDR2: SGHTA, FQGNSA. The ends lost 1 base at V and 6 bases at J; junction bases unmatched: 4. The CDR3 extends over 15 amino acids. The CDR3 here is CASSLEGQGSQPQHF. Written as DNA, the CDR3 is TGTGCCAGCAGCTTAGAAGGACAGGGGAGTCAGCCCCAGCATTTT.

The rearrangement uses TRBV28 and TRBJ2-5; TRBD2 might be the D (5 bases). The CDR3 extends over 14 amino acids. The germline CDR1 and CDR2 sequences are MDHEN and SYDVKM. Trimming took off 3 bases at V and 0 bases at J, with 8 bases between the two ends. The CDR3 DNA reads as TGTGCCAGCAGTTTGAGGGAGTACCAAGAGACCCAGTACTTC. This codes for CASSLREYQETQYF.

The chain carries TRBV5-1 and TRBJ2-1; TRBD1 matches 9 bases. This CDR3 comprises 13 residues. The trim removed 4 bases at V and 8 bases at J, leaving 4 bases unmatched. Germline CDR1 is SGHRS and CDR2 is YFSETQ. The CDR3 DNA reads TGCGCCAGCAGCACGGGACAGGGCTATGAGCAGTTCTTC. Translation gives CASSTGQGYEQFF.

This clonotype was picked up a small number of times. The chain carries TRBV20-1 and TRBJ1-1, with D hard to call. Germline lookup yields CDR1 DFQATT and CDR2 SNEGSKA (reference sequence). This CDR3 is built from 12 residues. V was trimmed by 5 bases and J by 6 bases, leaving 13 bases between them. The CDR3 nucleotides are TGCAGTGCTCCGCTGGGATACGCTGAAGCTTTCTTT. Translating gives CSAPLGYAEAFF.

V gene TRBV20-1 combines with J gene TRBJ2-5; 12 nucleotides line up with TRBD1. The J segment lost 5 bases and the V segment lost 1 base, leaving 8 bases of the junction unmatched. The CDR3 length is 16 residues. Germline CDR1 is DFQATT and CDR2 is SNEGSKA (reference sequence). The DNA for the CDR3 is TGCAGTGCTAGAGGCTCGGGACAGGGGGCGGTCGAGACCCAGTACTTC. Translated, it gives CSARGSGQGAVETQYF.

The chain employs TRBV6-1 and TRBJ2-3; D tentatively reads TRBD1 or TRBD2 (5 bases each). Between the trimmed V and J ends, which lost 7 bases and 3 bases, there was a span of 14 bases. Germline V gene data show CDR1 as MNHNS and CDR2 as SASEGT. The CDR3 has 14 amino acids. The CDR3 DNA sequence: TGTGCCAGCATCACCCGATGGGGGACAGATACGCAGTATTTT. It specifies CASITRWGTDTQYF.

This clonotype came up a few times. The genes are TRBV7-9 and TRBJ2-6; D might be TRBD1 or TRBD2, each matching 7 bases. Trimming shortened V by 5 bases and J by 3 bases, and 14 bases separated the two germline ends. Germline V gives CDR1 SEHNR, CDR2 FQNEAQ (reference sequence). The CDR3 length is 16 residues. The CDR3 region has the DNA TGTGCCAGCAGCCAGGGGGGGAGGGGTGGGGCCAACGTCCTGACTTTC. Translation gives CASSQGGRGGANVLTF.

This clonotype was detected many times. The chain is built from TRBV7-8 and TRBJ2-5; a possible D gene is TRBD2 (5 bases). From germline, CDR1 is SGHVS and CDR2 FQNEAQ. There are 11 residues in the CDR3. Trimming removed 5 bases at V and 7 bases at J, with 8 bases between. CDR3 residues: CASSPRGTQYF. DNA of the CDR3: TGTGCCAGCAGCCCTCGGGGGACCCAGTACTTC.

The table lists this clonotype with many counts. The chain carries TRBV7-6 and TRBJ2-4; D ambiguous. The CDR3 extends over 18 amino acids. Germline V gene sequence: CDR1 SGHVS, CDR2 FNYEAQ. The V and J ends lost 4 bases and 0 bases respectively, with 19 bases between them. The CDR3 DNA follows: TGTGCCAGCAGCTCTAAGCCCCCTTGGGTGGAAGCCAAAAACATTCAGTACTTC. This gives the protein CASSSKPPWVEAKNIQYF.

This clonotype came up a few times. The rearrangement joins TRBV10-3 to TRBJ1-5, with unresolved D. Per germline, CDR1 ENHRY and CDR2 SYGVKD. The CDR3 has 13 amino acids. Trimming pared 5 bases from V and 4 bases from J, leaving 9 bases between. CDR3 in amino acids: CAISQAGNQPQHF. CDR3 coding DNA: TGTGCCATCAGTCAAGCTGGGAATCAGCCCCAGCATTTT.

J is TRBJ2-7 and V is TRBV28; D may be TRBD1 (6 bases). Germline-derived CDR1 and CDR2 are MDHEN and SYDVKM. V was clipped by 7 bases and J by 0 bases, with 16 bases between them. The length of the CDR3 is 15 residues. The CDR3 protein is CASTINVGASYEQYF. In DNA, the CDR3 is TGTGCCAGCACCATAAACGTGGGGGCCTCCTACGAGCAGTACTTC.

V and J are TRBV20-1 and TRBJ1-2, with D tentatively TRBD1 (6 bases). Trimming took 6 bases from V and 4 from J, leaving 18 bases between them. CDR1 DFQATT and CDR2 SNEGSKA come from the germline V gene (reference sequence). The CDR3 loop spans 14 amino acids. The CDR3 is CSATQGPRSYGYTF. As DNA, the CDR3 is TGCAGTGCGACTCAGGGGCCCCGCTCCTATGGCTACACCTTC.

The CDR3 DNA sequence: TGTGCCAGCAGTTTTCTTTCTGGGGGGGGCAATCAGCCCCAGCATTTT. Amino acid sequence: CASSFLSGGGNQPQHF. The chain is built from TRBV28 and TRBJ1-5, with a weak D call TRBD1 (5 bases). CDR3 length: 16 residues. The V end lost 3 bases, the J end lost 2 bases, and 14 bases lay between the germline ends. The germline V gene encodes CDR1 MDHEN and CDR2 SYDVKM.

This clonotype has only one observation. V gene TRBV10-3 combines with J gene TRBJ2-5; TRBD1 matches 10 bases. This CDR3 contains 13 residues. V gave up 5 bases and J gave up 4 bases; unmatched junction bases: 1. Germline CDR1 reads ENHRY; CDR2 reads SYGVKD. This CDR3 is CAISRDRGETQYF. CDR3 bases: TGTGCCATCAGTCGGGACAGGGGAGAGACCCAGTACTTC.

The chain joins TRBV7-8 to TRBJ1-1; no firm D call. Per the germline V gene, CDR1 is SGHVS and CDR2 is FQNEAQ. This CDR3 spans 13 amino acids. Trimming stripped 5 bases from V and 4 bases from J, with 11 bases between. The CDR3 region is CASSQLEGTEAFF. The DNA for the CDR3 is TGTGCCAGCAGCCAGCTGGAGGGCACTGAAGCTTTCTTT.

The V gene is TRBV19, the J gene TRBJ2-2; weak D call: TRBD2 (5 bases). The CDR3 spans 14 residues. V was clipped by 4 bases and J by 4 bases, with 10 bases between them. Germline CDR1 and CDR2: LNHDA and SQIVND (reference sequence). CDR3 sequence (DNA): TGTGCCAGTAGTAAGACGGGAACCACCGGGGAGCTGTTTTTT. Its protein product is CASSKTGTTGELFF.

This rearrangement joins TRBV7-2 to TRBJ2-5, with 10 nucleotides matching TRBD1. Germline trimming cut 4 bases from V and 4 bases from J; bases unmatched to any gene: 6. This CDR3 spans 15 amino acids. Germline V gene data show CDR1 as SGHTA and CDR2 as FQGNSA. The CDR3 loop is CASSSDRGRGETQYF. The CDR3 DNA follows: TGTGCCAGCAGCTCCGACAGGGGGCGAGGAGAGACCCAGTACTTC.

The CDR3 DNA sequence: TGTGCCAGCCGTAGACCTAGCGGGAGCAGGGAGCAGTTCTTC. It encodes CASRRPSGSREQFF. The chain is built from TRBV6-2 or TRBV6-3 and TRBJ2-1; 10 nucleotides align to TRBD2. CDR1 MNHEY and CDR2 SVGEGT come from the germline V gene. J lost 10 bases, V lost 8 bases, and 11 bases had no gene match. This CDR3 is built from 14 residues.

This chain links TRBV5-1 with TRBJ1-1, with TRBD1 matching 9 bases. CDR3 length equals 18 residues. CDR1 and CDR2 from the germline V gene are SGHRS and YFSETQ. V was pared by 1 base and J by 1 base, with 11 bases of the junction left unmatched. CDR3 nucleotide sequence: TGCGCCAGCAGCTTGTTGCCCCAGGTACAGGGGGCGAACACTGAAGCTTTCTTT. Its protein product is CASSLLPQVQGANTEAFF.

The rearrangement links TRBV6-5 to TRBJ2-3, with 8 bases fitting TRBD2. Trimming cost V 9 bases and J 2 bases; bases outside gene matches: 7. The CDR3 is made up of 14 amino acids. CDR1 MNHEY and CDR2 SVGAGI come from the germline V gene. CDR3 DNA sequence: TGTGCCAGTAAGCGGCGGGGGGCCACAGATACGCAGTATTTT. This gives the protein CASKRRGATDTQYF.

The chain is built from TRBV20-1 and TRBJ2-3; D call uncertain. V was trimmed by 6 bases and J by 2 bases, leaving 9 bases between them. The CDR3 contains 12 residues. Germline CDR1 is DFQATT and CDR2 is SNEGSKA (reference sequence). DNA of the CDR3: TGCAGTGCCCGGGCGGCCACAGATACGCAGTATTTT. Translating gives CSARAATDTQYF.

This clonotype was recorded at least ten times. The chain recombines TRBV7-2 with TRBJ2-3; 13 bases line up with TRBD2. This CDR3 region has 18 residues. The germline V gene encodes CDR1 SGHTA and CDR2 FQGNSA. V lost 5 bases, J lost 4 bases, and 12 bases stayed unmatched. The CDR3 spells CASSHPRTSGSFADTQYF. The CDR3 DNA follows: TGTGCCAGCAGCCACCCCAGGACTAGCGGGAGTTTCGCAGATACGCAGTATTTT. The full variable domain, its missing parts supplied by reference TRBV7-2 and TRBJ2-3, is GAGVSQSPSNKVTEKGKDVELRCDPISGHTALYWYRQSLGQGLEFLIYFQGNSAPDKSGLPSDRFSAERTGGSVSTLTIQRTQQEDSAVYLCASSHPRTSGSFADTQYFGPGTRLTVL.

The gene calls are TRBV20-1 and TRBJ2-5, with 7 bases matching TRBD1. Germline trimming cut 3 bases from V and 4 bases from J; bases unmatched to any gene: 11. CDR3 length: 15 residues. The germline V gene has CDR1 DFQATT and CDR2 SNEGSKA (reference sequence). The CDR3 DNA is TGCAGTGCTAGCGGCAGTTCGACAGGGCCAGAGACCCAGTACTTC. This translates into CSASGSSTGPETQYF.

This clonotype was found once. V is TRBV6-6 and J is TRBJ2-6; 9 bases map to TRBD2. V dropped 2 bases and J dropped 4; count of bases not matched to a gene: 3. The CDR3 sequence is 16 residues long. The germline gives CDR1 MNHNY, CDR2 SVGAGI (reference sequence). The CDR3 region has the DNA TGTGCCAGCAGTTACGCCAGCGGGAGGGGGGCCAACGTCCTGACTTTC. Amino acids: CASSYASGRGANVLTF.